This T cell receptor beta chain was found in a study of CXCR3-negative and CXCR3-positive naive CD8 T cells. Among CD8+ T cells, naive ones were CD45RO-CCR7+CD27+CD95-. Each TRB cDNA library was prepared by 5' RACE (with UMI labels). TCRdb re-called the 5' RACE reads and gives one entry per CDR3 protein, without DNA. The sample totals fewer than 50,000 distinct CDR3 sequences. Of note for this clonotype: The antigen is undetermined.

Study-wide findings and caveats: More hydrophobic TRB CDR3s occurred in CXCR3-positive than in CXCR3-negative naive cells. High diversity, comparable across both naive subsets, contrasted with much lower diversity in memory CD8+ cells. For naive cells, CXCR3-negative and CXCR3-positive subsets had similar TRBV-TRBJ usage; for memory cells, usage differed.

Germline V lookup: CDR1 SQVTM, CDR2 ANQGSEA. CDR3 size: 14 residues. Material: naive CXCR3- CD8+ T cells from blood. As to subset: CD45RO-CCR7+CD27+CD95- naive CD8+ T cells lacking CXCR3 (TNR3-). This chain connects TRBV29-1 to TRBJ1-1; TCRdb's D gene call, TRBD1, goes unchecked for lack of DNA. The receptor comes from a human donor in good health. Some clones in this sample may be carry-over from other donors' samples. CDR3 amino acids: CSVEAPGTNTEAFF.